Listed below are T cell receptor beta chains from one sample, sequenced in a study of T cells after yellow fever vaccination. TCRdb reanalysed the 5' RACE reads using MiXCR and keeps one entry per CDR3 protein. This repertoire shows 360,000 or so distinct CDR3 sequences, around 10% found once; its top ten account for roughly 18%. The material was PBMCs, obtained on the day of the first yellow fever vaccination. The receptors originated from a man aged 18 to 30 who received the YFV17D yellow fever vaccine. Each CDR3 is given with its conserved first and last residue. The D gene is left open where the match is weak. Size values are once, few and many counts, or a class for expanded clones, and some rows have none.

DNA: TGTGCCAGCAGTTACTCGAGAAATTCACCCCTCCACTTT
CDR3: CASSYSRNSPLHF
size: few
J: TRBJ1-6
length: 13
V: TRBV6-5
D: -

DNA: TGTGCCAGCAGTGGGACTAGCGGGACACAGACCCAGTACTTC
CDR3: CASSGTSGTQTQYF
size: -
J: TRBJ2-5
length: 14
V: TRBV2
D: TRBD2

DNA: TGCGCCAGCAGCGGACTAGCGGGGAAACAAGAGACCCAGTACTTC
CDR3: CASSGLAGKQETQYF
size: many
J: TRBJ2-5
length: 15
V: TRBV5-1
D: TRBD2

DNA: TGTGCCAGCACTCTGGACAGGGAAAATGAGCAGTTCTTC
CDR3: CASTLDRENEQFF
size: -
J: TRBJ2-1
length: 13
V: TRBV2
D: TRBD1

DNA: TGCGCCAGCAGCTTGGAAGGTACAGGGGGTTGGTACGAGCAGTACTTC
CDR3: CASSLEGTGGWYEQYF
size: -
J: TRBJ2-7
length: 16
V: TRBV5-1
D: TRBD1

DNA: TGTGCCATGGGCCCCCGGCTCACCGGGGAGCTGTTTTTT
CDR3: CAMGPRLTGELFF
size: -
J: TRBJ2-2
length: 13
V: TRBV5-5
D: -

DNA: TGTGCCAGCAGCTTAGCGCCCAGGCCTTCCTACAATGAGCAGTTCTTC
CDR3: CASSLAPRPSYNEQFF
size: -
J: TRBJ2-1
length: 16
V: TRBV7-2
D: -

DNA: TGTGCCAGCTCACCACTCTTCGACAGGGATCCCGGGGGGCAGTTCTTC
CDR3: CASSPLFDRDPGGQFF
size: few
J: TRBJ2-1
length: 16
V: TRBV18
D: -

DNA: TGTGCCAGCGGCTTGGGACAGAATCAGCCCCAGCATTTT
CDR3: CASGLGQNQPQHF
size: -
J: TRBJ1-5
length: 13
V: TRBV6-1
D: TRBD1

DNA: TGCGCCAGCAGCCCACGGCCACCGGGACAGGGCTCCTACAATGAGCAGTTCTTC
CDR3: CASSPRPPGQGSYNEQFF
size: -
J: TRBJ2-1
length: 18
V: TRBV4-3
D: TRBD1

DNA: TGTGCCAGCCGTAGACCAGGCCCGGGGGGCTCCTACAATGAGCAGTTCTTC
CDR3: CASRRPGPGGSYNEQFF
size: -
J: TRBJ2-1
length: 17
V: TRBV6-1
D: TRBD2

DNA: TGTGCCAGCAGTTACCGGAGTGGGCTAGCGGGGGCCACAGATACGCAGTATTTT
CDR3: CASSYRSGLAGATDTQYF
size: few
J: TRBJ2-3
length: 18
V: TRBV6-5
D: TRBD2

DNA: TGCGCCAGCAGCCAAGGTCCAGCCAATCAGCCCCAGCATTTT
CDR3: CASSQGPANQPQHF
size: -
J: TRBJ1-5
length: 14
V: TRBV4-3
D: -

DNA: TGCAGCGTCGACCGGGACAGGCGACGCTCTGGGGCCAACGTCCTGACTTTC
CDR3: CSVDRDRRRSGANVLTF
size: -
J: TRBJ2-6
length: 17
V: TRBV29-1
D: TRBD1

DNA: TGTGCCAGCAGCGTAGGTAGGGGTATAGAGACCCAGTACTTC
CDR3: CASSVGRGIETQYF
size: -
J: TRBJ2-5
length: 14
V: TRBV9
D: -

DNA: TGTGCCAGCAGTCCTATGGGGGGCCACGAGCAGTACTTC
CDR3: CASSPMGGHEQYF
size: -
J: TRBJ2-7
length: 13
V: TRBV12-3/TRBV12-4
D: -

DNA: TGTGCCTGGAGGAGAGGTTGGGCGGAAGCTTTCTTT
CDR3: CAWRRGWAEAFF
size: -
J: TRBJ1-1
length: 12
V: TRBV30
D: -

DNA: TGCAGTGCTAGCGGTTTAGTTGGCAATCAGCCCCAGCATTTT
CDR3: CSASGLVGNQPQHF
size: -
J: TRBJ1-5
length: 14
V: TRBV20-1
D: -

DNA: TGTGCCAGCAGTTTATTGGCGCCCAAATGGGGTGAGCAGTTCTTC
CDR3: CASSLLAPKWGEQFF
size: many
J: TRBJ2-1
length: 15
V: TRBV27
D: -

DNA: TGTGCCAGCTCACCACCTACTCGGCCAACCCTGTACACCTTC
CDR3: CASSPPTRPTLYTF
size: -
J: TRBJ1-2
length: 14
V: TRBV18
D: -

DNA: TGTGCCAGCAGTTACTCGGACCAGAGGAACACCATATATTTT
CDR3: CASSYSDQRNTIYF
size: few
J: TRBJ1-3
length: 14
V: TRBV6-5
D: -

DNA: TGTGCCAGCAGCTTGCATGAGACAGTTAAAGACAAGAGCTACACCTTC
CDR3: CASSLHETVKDKSYTF
size: -
J: TRBJ1-2
length: 16
V: TRBV7-3
D: -

DNA: TGTGCCAGTAGTATTTTGGGAGGCACAGATACGCAGTATTTT
CDR3: CASSILGGTDTQYF
size: many
J: TRBJ2-3
length: 14
V: TRBV19
D: -

DNA: TGCGCCAGCAGCCAAGAGCCGTCAACAGGGAGGGATACGCAGTATTTT
CDR3: CASSQEPSTGRDTQYF
size: -
J: TRBJ2-3
length: 16
V: TRBV4-3
D: -

DNA: TGTGCCAGTAGTACATTGAGCGGGGGGGCCTGGGAGACCCAGTACTTC
CDR3: CASSTLSGGAWETQYF
size: -
J: TRBJ2-5
length: 16
V: TRBV19
D: TRBD2

DNA: TGTGCCAGCCAGAGAGCGGGTTACAATCAGCCCCAGCATTTT
CDR3: CASQRAGYNQPQHF
size: few
J: TRBJ1-5
length: 14
V: TRBV18
D: -

DNA: TGCGCCAGCAGCCAAGAGGCCGGACTAGCGGATAAAGAGACCCAGTACTTC
CDR3: CASSQEAGLADKETQYF
size: -
J: TRBJ2-5
length: 17
V: TRBV4-3
D: TRBD2

DNA: TGTGCCAGCAGCTTAGGGTATAGGCTGAACACTGAAGCTTTCTTT
CDR3: CASSLGYRLNTEAFF
size: few
J: TRBJ1-1
length: 15
V: TRBV7-9
D: -

DNA: TGCAGTGCCCCCGCGGGGGGCCACAATGAGCAGTTCTTC
CDR3: CSAPAGGHNEQFF
size: few
J: TRBJ2-1
length: 13
V: TRBV20-1
D: TRBD2

DNA: TGTGCCAGCAGTGACGACCTGAACACTGAAGCTTTCTTT
CDR3: CASSDDLNTEAFF
size: -
J: TRBJ1-1
length: 13
V: TRBV12-3/TRBV12-4
D: -

DNA: TGTGCCAGCAGCCAAGGGACTAGAGCCGGGGAGCTGTTTTTT
CDR3: CASSQGTRAGELFF
size: few
J: TRBJ2-2
length: 14
V: TRBV3-1
D: TRBD2

DNA: TGTGCCAGCAGCGTAGGAGGCTTCTCAGATACGCAGTATTTT
CDR3: CASSVGGFSDTQYF
size: few
J: TRBJ2-3
length: 14
V: TRBV9
D: -

DNA: TGTGCCACGATGACCCGTGGTTGGGATACGCAGTATTTT
CDR3: CATMTRGWDTQYF
size: few
J: TRBJ2-3
length: 13
V: TRBV5-4
D: -

DNA: TGCAGTGCTAGGATGGGCGCCTCTGGGGCCAACGTCCTGACTTTC
CDR3: CSARMGASGANVLTF
size: few
J: TRBJ2-6
length: 15
V: TRBV20-1
D: -

DNA: TGTGCCTGGAGTGTGGGGACGAGCTATAGCAATCAGCCCCAGCATTTT
CDR3: CAWSVGTSYSNQPQHF
size: few
J: TRBJ1-5
length: 16
V: TRBV30
D: -

DNA: TGTGCCAGCAGCGGCGGGGGCGATGAGCAGTTCTTC
CDR3: CASSGGGDEQFF
size: -
J: TRBJ2-1
length: 12
V: TRBV7-9
D: -

DNA: TGCGCCAGCAGCTTGGAGGCAGGGGTCTACGAGCAGTACTTC
CDR3: CASSLEAGVYEQYF
size: many
J: TRBJ2-7
length: 14
V: TRBV5-1
D: -

DNA: TGTGCCAGCAGCTTTGTTACGGGAAAGGAGACCCAGTACTTC
CDR3: CASSFVTGKETQYF
size: once
J: TRBJ2-5
length: 14
V: TRBV7-2
D: -

DNA: TGTGCCTGGAGTGTACGGGCGTTCTACGAGCAGTACTTC
CDR3: CAWSVRAFYEQYF
size: few
J: TRBJ2-7
length: 13
V: TRBV30
D: -

DNA: TGCAGTGCTAGAGCCTCCGGGCCCCTTGATGAAAAACTGTTTTTT
CDR3: CSARASGPLDEKLFF
size: many
J: TRBJ1-4
length: 15
V: TRBV20-1
D: -

DNA: TGCGCCAGCAGCCAAGAAGGGGGCAGAATAACCTATGGCTACACCTTC
CDR3: CASSQEGGRITYGYTF
size: -
J: TRBJ1-2
length: 16
V: TRBV4-1
D: TRBD1

DNA: TGTGCCAGCAGCTTAGTCCTTTGGGATAGGCACAAGAGGAAGACCCAGTACTTC
CDR3: CASSLVLWDRHKRKTQYF
size: once
J: TRBJ2-5
length: 18
V: TRBV7-8
D: -

DNA: TGTGCCAGCAGCTTAGAACAACGGGATTGCACCTTC
CDR3: CASSLEQRDCTF
size: few
J: TRBJ1-2
length: 12
V: TRBV11-2
D: -

DNA: TGTGCCAGCAGTTTCACGGGGACCGGCCGGATCGAGCAGTACTTC
CDR3: CASSFTGTGRIEQYF
size: few
J: TRBJ2-7
length: 15
V: TRBV6-2/TRBV6-3
D: -

DNA: TGTGCCAGCAGTCCCTCCGCCTGGGAGACTGAAGCTTTCTTT
CDR3: CASSPSAWETEAFF
size: -
J: TRBJ1-1
length: 14
V: TRBV3-1
D: -

DNA: TGTGCCAGCAGTTACGGTCTCTCCTACTCTGGGGCCAACGTCCTGACTTTC
CDR3: CASSYGLSYSGANVLTF
size: few
J: TRBJ2-6
length: 17
V: TRBV6-5
D: -

DNA: TGCGCCAGCAGTATGCGCCGGGACACTTATCAGCCCCAGCATTTT
CDR3: CASSMRRDTYQPQHF
size: few
J: TRBJ1-5
length: 15
V: TRBV23-1
D: -

DNA: TGTGCCAGCAGCCAGCCATGCCCTCGGGGCAATCAGCCCCAGCATTTT
CDR3: CASSQPCPRGNQPQHF
size: few
J: TRBJ1-5
length: 16
V: TRBV14
D: -

DNA: TGTGCCAGCTCACGGGGTGGGAGTCGGCGGAACACTGAAGCTTTCTTT
CDR3: CASSRGGSRRNTEAFF
size: many
J: TRBJ1-1
length: 16
V: TRBV18
D: -

DNA: TGTGCCAGCAGCCCCCGGGCAGGGGGCACAGATACGCAGTATTTT
CDR3: CASSPRAGGTDTQYF
size: few
J: TRBJ2-3
length: 15
V: TRBV7-9
D: -

DNA: TGTGCCAGCAGGCCATACAACGACTATGGCTACACCTTC
CDR3: CASRPYNDYGYTF
size: -
J: TRBJ1-2
length: 13
V: TRBV5-6
D: -

DNA: TGTGCCAGCAGTTTAGTATGGCAGGACAATGAGCAGTTCTTC
CDR3: CASSLVWQDNEQFF
size: few
J: TRBJ2-1
length: 14
V: TRBV28
D: -

DNA: TGTGCCAGCAGTTTCCTAGGAGGGGCCACGGTCGAGCAGTACTTC
CDR3: CASSFLGGATVEQYF
size: few
J: TRBJ2-7
length: 15
V: TRBV7-2
D: -

DNA: TGTGCCAGCAGCCTCTTATCGGGGGCCTCCTACAATGAGCAGTTCTTC
CDR3: CASSLLSGASYNEQFF
size: few
J: TRBJ2-1
length: 16
V: TRBV7-3
D: -

DNA: TGCAGTGCTTCTCCACAGGGGGAGACCCAGTACTTC
CDR3: CSASPQGETQYF
size: -
J: TRBJ2-5
length: 12
V: TRBV20-1
D: TRBD1

DNA: TGTGCCAGCAGTTACCCCGCCGACAGTAGCTCCTATAATTCACCCCTCCACTTT
CDR3: CASSYPADSSSYNSPLHF
size: few
J: TRBJ1-6
length: 18
V: TRBV6-5
D: -

DNA: TGCGCCAGCAGCTTCGGGGCAGGGGGGACATCTGGGGCCAACGTCCTGACTTTC
CDR3: CASSFGAGGTSGANVLTF
size: -
J: TRBJ2-6
length: 18
V: TRBV5-1
D: -